This T cell receptor beta chain is from a study of blood T cell repertoires in COVID-19. As for the study in general: Acute and convalescent COVID-19 specimens originated in the United States, Italy and Spain. PBMCs, B-cell-depleted T cells, or T cells were the source of the cDNA or gDNA that made up the material.

This CDR3 has 15 residues. The germline V and J ends were trimmed by 5 bases and 1 base, with 15 bases remaining between them. Germline loops: CDR1 MNHEY, CDR2 SVGAGI. Enrolment of Seattle patients took place during active infection, and they were followed longitudinally. TCRdb's copy holds only in-frame clones and misses some; the assay was immunoSEQ multiplex PCR. Of some 390,000 clones in the sample, roughly 86% were seen once. The sequence was collected from a woman aged 60-75 years with COVID-19, enrolled during active disease. The sample comprised peripheral blood. V usage is TRBV6-5 and J usage is TRBJ2-7, with D perhaps matching TRBD2 (5 bases). The CDR3 sequence: CASSPLQRASYEQYF. CDR3 DNA sequence: TGTGCCAGCAGTCCCTTGCAGAGGGCTTCCTACGAGCAGTACTTC.